This T cell receptor (beta chain) was profiled in a study of beta chain features in type 1 diabetes. In the study overall: Summed over all samples, the examined sorted cells came to 85 million to 140 million. Overall study results and limits: People with Type 1 diabetes carried modestly yet significantly shorter TCRB CDR3s in all four CD4+ subsets. For cells with high TCR expression, cDNA sequencing could yield over-representation.

This clone was observed a handful of times. Its specificity is unknown. There are 13 residues in the CDR3. Germline CDR1 and CDR2: SQVTM and ANQGSEA. V gave up 6 bases and J gave up 7 bases; unmatched junction bases: 8. Expressed TCRB transcripts were sequenced because the isolated RNA had all been reverse transcribed beforehand. Produced via immunoSEQ multiplex PCR; TCRdb's table is partial and in-frame only. The sample has about 260,000 clones, approximately 20% seen once. The genes are TRBV29-1 and TRBJ2-2; 7 nucleotides align to TRBD1. The sequenced sample consisted of naive CD4+ T cells from blood. The TCR originated in a middle-aged woman with type 1 diabetes. The CDR3 loop reads CSVGQVRGGELFF. The CDR3 DNA follows: TGCAGCGTCGGACAGGTCCGTGGCGGGGAGCTGTTTTTT.